The 3 T cell receptor beta chains in this list originate from one sample, sequenced in a study of blood T cell repertoires in COVID-19. Generated by immunoSEQ multiplex PCR, the TCRdb table keeps only in-frame clones and is missing some. The sample comprises roughly 73,000 clones, around four fifths of which are singletons, and less than 2% rests with the top ten. Material: peripheral blood. All receptors derive from a woman aged 55-75 years with acute or convalescent COVID-19.

The J gene is TRBJ1-3, the V gene TRBV4-2; D is possibly TRBD1 (5 bases). In germline, CDR1 is LGHNA, CDR2 YNFKEQ. V was pared by 4 bases and J by 4 bases, with 14 bases between. CDR3 length equals 15 residues. The CDR3 nucleotides are TGTGCCAGCAGCCTACCCAGGGAGGTAGGAAACACCATATATTTT. This encodes CASSLPREVGNTIYF.

A remark on this clone: In this CDR3 the conserved last residue, phenylalanine or tryptophan, is missing, so a read error is likely. The limits of the CDR3 on the DNA are not certain, so only TCRdb's listed CDR3 is given. The rearrangement links TRBV28 to TRBJ1-1; the D call TRBD1 from the table was never checked on the DNA. Germline CDR1 reads MDHEN; CDR2 reads SYDVKM. 15 amino acids form the CDR3, both terminal residues included. The CDR3 sequence: CASSLSQGPSERLLI.

Comments on this clone: A read error may account for a junction end that differs from germline. The J gene is TRBJ2-5, the V gene TRBV29-1, with TRBD2 matching over 14 bases. Germline loops: CDR1 SQVTM, CDR2 ANQGSEA. This CDR3 has 12 residues. Here the CDR3 DNA reads TGCAGCGTCGAACCGACTAGCGGGAGGGCACACTTC. Its protein is CSVEPTSGRAHF.